Listed below are T cell receptor beta chains from one sample, sequenced in a study of cytomegalovirus exposure and HLA in healthy donors. Using immunoSEQ multiplex PCR, the repertoire was profiled, and TCRdb retains in-frame clones only, with some absent. The sample has more than 20,000 clones, almost 70% seen once. Specimen: PBMCs. Receptor source: a woman aged 45-60 years in good health and CMV-seronegative. Each CDR3 is given with its conserved first and last residue. Each record gives: J gene, D gene, V gene, clone size, CDR3 DNA, CDR3 protein. D genes are given only for firm matches. Size is stated for part of the rows, as once, few or many counts, or as a class when the clone is expanded.

j_call: TRBJ1-1; d_call: .; v_call: TRBV6-5; clone_size: few; cdr3_nt: TGTGCCAGCAGGAACTTCCTGGAGGAGGCTTTT; cdr3_aa: CASRNFLEEAF
j_call: TRBJ2-6; d_call: TRBD1; v_call: TRBV5-1; clone_size: .; cdr3_nt: TGCGCCAGCAGCCCAGGGACAGGGACCTCCGGGGCCAACGTCCTGACTTTC; cdr3_aa: CASSPGTGTSGANVLTF
j_call: TRBJ2-7; d_call: TRBD1; v_call: TRBV5-8; clone_size: .; cdr3_nt: TGTGCCAGCAGCTTGGCGGGACAGGGCGTCTACGAGCAGTACTTC; cdr3_aa: CASSLAGQGVYEQYF
j_call: TRBJ2-7; d_call: TRBD1; v_call: TRBV7-2; clone_size: .; cdr3_nt: TGTGCCAGCAGTCGGGACAGGGCCTACGAGCAGTACTTC; cdr3_aa: CASSRDRAYEQYF
j_call: TRBJ1-4; d_call: .; v_call: TRBV7-8; clone_size: .; cdr3_nt: TGTGCCAGCAGCTTAGGAGATGAAAAACTGTTTTTT; cdr3_aa: CASSLGDEKLFF
j_call: TRBJ1-2; d_call: .; v_call: TRBV28; clone_size: .; cdr3_nt: TGTGCCAGCAGTTCCGGACAGTACTATGGCTACACCTTC; cdr3_aa: CASSSGQYYGYTF
j_call: TRBJ1-4; d_call: TRBD1; v_call: TRBV2; clone_size: few; cdr3_nt: TGTGCCAGCAGTGTCCCGGGACAGGACAGGGGTGAAAAACTGTTTTTT; cdr3_aa: CASSVPGQDRGEKLFF
j_call: TRBJ1-1; d_call: TRBD1; v_call: TRBV2; clone_size: .; cdr3_nt: TGTGCCAGCCTCCTACAGGGGAGCTATGGGAACACTGAAGCTTTCTTT; cdr3_aa: CASLLQGSYGNTEAFF
j_call: TRBJ1-1; d_call: .; v_call: TRBV13; clone_size: few; cdr3_nt: TGTGCCAGCAGCTTGGGGCAGGGATCTGAAGCTTTCTTT; cdr3_aa: CASSLGQGSEAFF
j_call: TRBJ1-2; d_call: .; v_call: TRBV14; clone_size: .; cdr3_nt: TGTGCCAGCAGCCGAAACGGATTGGGTTCGGGGAGCTATGGCTACACCTTC; cdr3_aa: CASSRNGLGSGSYGYTF
j_call: TRBJ2-3; d_call: TRBD1; v_call: TRBV10-1; clone_size: .; cdr3_nt: TGCGCCAGCAGGACGGGACAGGGGAGCGCAGATACGCAGTATTTT; cdr3_aa: CASRTGQGSADTQYF
j_call: TRBJ2-5; d_call: .; v_call: TRBV19; clone_size: .; cdr3_nt: TGTGCCAGTAGTCCCGTGGAGAGGAGGGAGACCCAGTACTTC; cdr3_aa: CASSPVERRETQYF
j_call: TRBJ2-1; d_call: TRBD2; v_call: TRBV4-2; clone_size: .; cdr3_nt: TGTGCCAGCAGCCAATCCGGACTAGCGGCATACAATGAGCAGTTCTTC; cdr3_aa: CASSQSGLAAYNEQFF
j_call: TRBJ1-1; d_call: TRBD1; v_call: TRBV5-1; clone_size: .; cdr3_nt: TGCGCCAGCAGCCCCGGGACAGGGGCCATGAACACTGAAGCTTTCTTT; cdr3_aa: CASSPGTGAMNTEAFF
j_call: TRBJ2-5; d_call: .; v_call: TRBV20-1; clone_size: .; cdr3_nt: TGCAGTGCTACCCCGGAAGGGGCCCAGTACTTC; cdr3_aa: CSATPEGAQYF
j_call: TRBJ1-3; d_call: .; v_call: TRBV15; clone_size: .; cdr3_nt: TGTGCCACCAGCACCTGGACAGCTGGAAACACCATATATTTT; cdr3_aa: CATSTWTAGNTIYF
j_call: TRBJ1-1; d_call: TRBD1; v_call: TRBV5-4; clone_size: .; cdr3_nt: TGTGCCAGCAGCCCCCCACCATCTCCACAGGGGAAAGAAGAAGCTTTCTTT; cdr3_aa: CASSPPPSPQGKEEAFF
j_call: TRBJ1-5; d_call: .; v_call: TRBV27; clone_size: .; cdr3_nt: TGTGCCAGCAGTTTAGTTCCGGGGTATCAGCCCCAGCATTTT; cdr3_aa: CASSLVPGYQPQHF
j_call: TRBJ1-5; d_call: .; v_call: TRBV5-1; clone_size: .; cdr3_nt: TGCGCCAGCAGCCCAGGGCAAAATCAGCCCCAGCATTTT; cdr3_aa: CASSPGQNQPQHF
j_call: TRBJ2-1; d_call: .; v_call: TRBV5-1; clone_size: once; cdr3_nt: TGCGCCAGCAGCTTTGGCGGTTCCGGGGGCTCCTACAATGAGCAGTTCTTC; cdr3_aa: CASSFGGSGGSYNEQFF
j_call: TRBJ1-1; d_call: .; v_call: TRBV29-1; clone_size: .; cdr3_nt: TGCAGCGTTGAACGCGGACAGAACACTGAAGCTTTCTTT; cdr3_aa: CSVERGQNTEAFF
j_call: TRBJ1-2; d_call: TRBD1; v_call: TRBV6-5; clone_size: .; cdr3_nt: TGTGCCAGCAAAGAGGGGGCGCGGTATGGCTACACCTTC; cdr3_aa: CASKEGARYGYTF
j_call: TRBJ2-1; d_call: .; v_call: TRBV6-5; clone_size: .; cdr3_nt: TGTGCCAGCAGCGCACGACAGAACGCCTACAATGAGCAGTTCTTC; cdr3_aa: CASSARQNAYNEQFF
j_call: TRBJ1-1; d_call: .; v_call: TRBV2; clone_size: .; cdr3_nt: TGTGCCAGCAGTTATACGCCACAGGGTCGGTATAACACTGAAGCTTTCTTT; cdr3_aa: CASSYTPQGRYNTEAFF
j_call: TRBJ2-2; d_call: TRBD2; v_call: TRBV4-1; clone_size: .; cdr3_nt: TGCGCCAGCAGCCGCGTGGGGGAGGGTTTCGGGGAGCTGTTTTTT; cdr3_aa: CASSRVGEGFGELFF
j_call: TRBJ2-7; d_call: TRBD1; v_call: TRBV27; clone_size: few; cdr3_nt: TGTGCCGTTACCGGGACAGGGACCTACGAGCAGTACTTC; cdr3_aa: CAVTGTGTYEQYF
j_call: TRBJ2-3; d_call: TRBD2; v_call: TRBV5-1; clone_size: once; cdr3_nt: TGCGCCAGCAGCTTGGGTACGCGGGGGAGCACAGATACGCAGTATTTT; cdr3_aa: CASSLGTRGSTDTQYF
j_call: TRBJ1-1; d_call: .; v_call: TRBV4-1; clone_size: .; cdr3_nt: TGCGCCAGCAGCCAAGGCTTTGGGGGAGGGGACACTGAAGCTTTCTTT; cdr3_aa: CASSQGFGGGDTEAFF
j_call: TRBJ1-1; d_call: .; v_call: TRBV19; clone_size: few; cdr3_nt: TGTGCCACCCATATGGGAGGGAACACTGAAGCTTTCTTT; cdr3_aa: CATHMGGNTEAFF
j_call: TRBJ1-4; d_call: TRBD1; v_call: TRBV29-1; clone_size: .; cdr3_nt: TGCAGCGTGGGACAGACAGATAATGAAAAACTGTTTTTT; cdr3_aa: CSVGQTDNEKLFF
j_call: TRBJ2-7; d_call: TRBD2; v_call: TRBV5-6; clone_size: .; cdr3_nt: TGTGCCAGCAGCCATCGACTAGCGGGAATCATCTACGAGCAGTACTTC; cdr3_aa: CASSHRLAGIIYEQYF
j_call: TRBJ1-1; d_call: TRBD1; v_call: TRBV6-5; clone_size: once; cdr3_nt: TGTGCCAGCCGGACAGGGGTAATGAACACTGAAGCTTTCTTT; cdr3_aa: CASRTGVMNTEAFF
j_call: TRBJ2-2; d_call: .; v_call: TRBV5-1; clone_size: .; cdr3_nt: TGCGCCAGCAGCTTGGGGACAGTCGTGACCGGGGAGCTGTTTTTT; cdr3_aa: CASSLGTVVTGELFF
j_call: TRBJ1-5; d_call: TRBD1; v_call: TRBV29-1; clone_size: .; cdr3_nt: TGCAGCGCACTGGAGGGACAGTTTCCTCAACAGCCCCAGCATTTT; cdr3_aa: CSALEGQFPQQPQHF
j_call: TRBJ2-3; d_call: .; v_call: TRBV9; clone_size: .; cdr3_nt: TGTGCCAGCAGCGTAGATGGGCCCTGGGATACGCAGTATTTT; cdr3_aa: CASSVDGPWDTQYF
j_call: TRBJ1-2; d_call: TRBD1; v_call: TRBV29-1; clone_size: .; cdr3_nt: TGCAGCGTTGGCCAGGGGGTCCCCTATGGCTACACCTTC; cdr3_aa: CSVGQGVPYGYTF
j_call: TRBJ2-1; d_call: .; v_call: TRBV5-6; clone_size: .; cdr3_nt: TGTGCCAGCAGCTCCCTTAGCGGACTCTGGGACCCTAGGGATGAGCAGTTCTTC; cdr3_aa: CASSSLSGLWDPRDEQFF
j_call: TRBJ1-1; d_call: .; v_call: TRBV28; clone_size: .; cdr3_nt: TGTGCCAGCAGTAGGGGAATAGGTACTGAAGCTTTCTTT; cdr3_aa: CASSRGIGTEAFF
j_call: TRBJ1-1; d_call: .; v_call: TRBV9; clone_size: medium-sized; cdr3_nt: TGTGCCAGCAGCGTAGGAGGATGGGAGTCTGAAGCTTTCTTT; cdr3_aa: CASSVGGWESEAFF
j_call: TRBJ1-1; d_call: TRBD1; v_call: TRBV5-4; clone_size: .; cdr3_nt: TGTGCCAGCAGCTCTGGGCGGGACAGCACTAAGAACACTGAAGCTTTCTTT; cdr3_aa: CASSSGRDSTKNTEAFF
j_call: TRBJ2-7; d_call: .; v_call: TRBV12-2; clone_size: .; cdr3_nt: TGTGCAAGTCGCTTCGGCAGTTTAAAGGCGGACGAGCAGTACTTC; cdr3_aa: CASRFGSLKADEQYF
j_call: TRBJ1-4; d_call: .; v_call: TRBV6-1; clone_size: .; cdr3_nt: TGTGCCAGCAGTGAAATCGGGGGGCAAGAAGAAAAACTGTTTTTT; cdr3_aa: CASSEIGGQEEKLFF
j_call: TRBJ1-2; d_call: .; v_call: TRBV5-8; clone_size: .; cdr3_nt: TGTGCCAGCAGCTTTCACTACGAGGAGGGCTATGGCTACACCTTC; cdr3_aa: CASSFHYEEGYGYTF
j_call: TRBJ2-1; d_call: .; v_call: TRBV6-5; clone_size: .; cdr3_nt: TGTGCCAGCAGTTACTCGACGGAGGGATTGCAGTTCTTC; cdr3_aa: CASSYSTEGLQFF
j_call: TRBJ1-1; d_call: .; v_call: TRBV5-1; clone_size: few; cdr3_nt: TGCGCCAGCAGCGTTACAGGGAACACTGAAGCTTTCTTT; cdr3_aa: CASSVTGNTEAFF
j_call: TRBJ1-1; d_call: .; v_call: TRBV9; clone_size: .; cdr3_nt: TGTGCCAGCAGCGCTTCGACGGGGAACACTGAAGCTTTCTTT; cdr3_aa: CASSASTGNTEAFF
j_call: TRBJ2-1; d_call: .; v_call: TRBV7-2; clone_size: medium-sized; cdr3_nt: TGTGCCAGCAGCCCCCGCGGCTCTAATGAGCAGTTCTTC; cdr3_aa: CASSPRGSNEQFF
j_call: TRBJ2-1; d_call: TRBD1; v_call: TRBV6-5; clone_size: .; cdr3_nt: TGTGCCAGCAGTCCAGACAGGGGCCTTTACAATGAGCAGTTCTTC; cdr3_aa: CASSPDRGLYNEQFF
j_call: TRBJ2-7; d_call: .; v_call: TRBV6-6; clone_size: .; cdr3_nt: TGTGCCAGCACCACGGGACTGAACTACGAGCAGTACTTC; cdr3_aa: CASTTGLNYEQYF
j_call: TRBJ2-7; d_call: .; v_call: TRBV5-1; clone_size: .; cdr3_nt: TGCGCCAGCAGCTTTTCCGCTTCCGGGACTGTTGTCTACGAGCAGTACTTC; cdr3_aa: CASSFSASGTVVYEQYF
j_call: TRBJ1-2; d_call: .; v_call: TRBV2; clone_size: .; cdr3_nt: TGTGCCAGCAGCACTATCGGGTGGAAGGGCTACACCTTC; cdr3_aa: CASSTIGWKGYTF